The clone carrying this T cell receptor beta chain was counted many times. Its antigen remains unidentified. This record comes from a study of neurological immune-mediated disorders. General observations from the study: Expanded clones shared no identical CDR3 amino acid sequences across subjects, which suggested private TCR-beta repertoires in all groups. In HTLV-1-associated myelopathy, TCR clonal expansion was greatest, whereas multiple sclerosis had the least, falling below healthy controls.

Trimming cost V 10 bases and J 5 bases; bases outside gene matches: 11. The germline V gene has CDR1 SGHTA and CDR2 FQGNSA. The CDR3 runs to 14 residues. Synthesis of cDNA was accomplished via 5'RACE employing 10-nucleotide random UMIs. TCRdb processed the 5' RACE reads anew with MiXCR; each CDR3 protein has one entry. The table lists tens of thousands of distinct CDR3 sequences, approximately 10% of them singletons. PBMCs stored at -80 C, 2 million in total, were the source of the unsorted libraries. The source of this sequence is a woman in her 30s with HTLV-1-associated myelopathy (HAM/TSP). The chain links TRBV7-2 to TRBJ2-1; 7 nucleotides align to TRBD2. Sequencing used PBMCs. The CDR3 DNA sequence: TGTGCCACCCGACTAGCCCCTTGGGACAATGAGCAGTTCTTC. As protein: CATRLAPWDNEQFF.